The 21 T cell receptor beta chains reported below all come from one sample, sequenced in a study of CD8 T cells in Susac syndrome. cDNA came from 0.5 to 1 ug RNA primed by random hexamers. TCRdb redid the calling of the immunoSEQ multiplex PCR reads with MiXCR, one entry per CDR3 protein. The sample includes 95,000 to 150,000 distinct CDR3 sequences, just over 95% of them seen just once. Material: CD4+ T cells from PBMCs. These receptors all stem from a human donor with Susac syndrome.

The rearrangement uses TRBV4-3 and TRBJ2-2; TRBD1 agrees at 8 bases. CDR1 is LGHNA and CDR2 is YSLEER in the germline V gene. The CDR3 has 15 residues. With 8 bases clipped from V and 6 bases from J, the junction kept 11 bases outside the gene matches. The CDR3 loop is CASGSGTGSPGELFF. In DNA form, the CDR3 reads TGCGCCAGCGGCTCCGGGACAGGCTCTCCCGGGGAGCTGTTTTTT.

This clonotype was counted only a few times. The V call is TRBV5-1, the J call TRBJ2-1; TRBD1 agrees at 7 bases. V shed 4 bases, J shed 7 bases, and the junction held 5 bases outside the gene matches. Germline values: CDR1 SGHRS, CDR2 YFSETQ. CDR3 length: 13 amino acids. The CDR3 nucleotides are TGCGCCAGCAGCCGAGACAGGGTGAATGAGCAGTTCTTC. This codes for CASSRDRVNEQFF.

The chain joins TRBV5-6 to TRBJ2-4; TRBD2 is a possible D gene (5 bases). Germline V gene data show CDR1 as SGHDT and CDR2 as YYEEEE. V was cut by 0 bases and J by 5 bases, with 12 bases left in between. This CDR3 is built from 15 residues. The CDR3 nucleotides are TGTGCCAGCAGCTTGGGAGGGCAGGTCGAAAACATTCAGTACTTC. Its translation: CASSLGGQVENIQYF.

The V call is TRBV2, the J call TRBJ2-2; 7 nucleotides line up with TRBD1. The germline V gene encodes CDR1 SNHLY and CDR2 FYNNEI. This CDR3 comprises 15 residues. Trimming took 6 bases from V and 0 from J; bases not matched to a gene: 4. The CDR3: CASRLGTANTGELFF. CDR3 bases: TGTGCCAGCAGGTTGGGGACAGCGAACACCGGGGAGCTGTTTTTT. The variable domain in full, with the rest retrieved from reference TRBV2 and TRBJ2-2, is EPEVTQTPSHQVTQMGQEVILRCVPISNHLYFYWYRQILGQKVEFLVSFYNNEISEKSEIFDDQFSVERPDGSNFTLKIRSTKLEDSAMYFCASRLGTANTGELFFGEGSRLTVL.

J is TRBJ1-2 and V is TRBV14, with D possibly TRBD1 on 6 matching bases. Between the trimmed V and J ends, which lost 1 base and 4 bases, there was a span of 10 bases. Per germline, CDR1 SGHDN and CDR2 FVKESK. The length of the CDR3 is 14 residues. The CDR3 spells CASSQGGTPYGYTF. The CDR3 coding sequence is TGTGCCAGCAGCCAAGGCGGGACACCCTATGGCTACACCTTC.

This chain connects TRBV20-1 to TRBJ2-4; D unclear. CDR1 is DFQATT, CDR2 SNEGSKA, per germline (reference sequence). The CDR3 sequence is 13 residues long. V shed 5 bases and J shed 5 bases, with 13 bases lying between them. The CDR3 DNA sequence: TGCAGTGCTGAAAGTATTTCCCAAAACATTCAGTACTTC. As protein: CSAESISQNIQYF.

The V call is TRBV27, the J call TRBJ2-1, with 12 bases that match TRBD2. Trimming cost V 2 bases and J 0 bases; bases outside gene matches: 5. The CDR3 consists of 18 residues. CDR1 and CDR2 from the germline V gene are MNHEY and SMNVEV (reference sequence). The CDR3, as DNA: TGTGCCAGCAGTTTAAGACTAGCGGGGGCTAGCTCCTACAATGAGCAGTTCTTC. It encodes CASSLRLAGASSYNEQFF.

The chain has TRBV20-1 and TRBJ1-1; D is unclear. This CDR3 is 14 amino acids long. The germline V gene has CDR1 DFQATT and CDR2 SNEGSKA (reference sequence). The ends were cut back, 6 bases at V and 0 bases at J, with 14 bases in the middle. The CDR3 region is CSASVGTMNTEAFF. CDR3 DNA: TGCAGTGCCAGCGTCGGCACTATGAACACTGAAGCTTTCTTT.

This sequence joins TRBV7-2 and TRBJ2-7; D not resolved. The CDR3 consists of 14 residues. The germline gives CDR1 SGHTA, CDR2 FQGNSA. The V and J ends lost 1 base and 3 bases respectively, with 10 bases between them. For the CDR3, the DNA is TGTGCCAGCAGCTTAGAAGTGTCTGTCTACGAGCAGTACTTC. Amino acids: CASSLEVSVYEQYF.

The genes are TRBV20-1 and TRBJ2-7; D could derive from TRBD1 or TRBD2 (5 bases each). Germline V gives CDR1 DFQATT, CDR2 SNEGSKA (reference sequence). CDR3 length: 13 amino acids. Trimming pared 5 bases from V and 6 bases from J, leaving 17 bases between. The CDR3 DNA reads as TGCAGTGCTCTGAAACCAGGGAGCAGCGAGCAGTACTTC. Translation gives CSALKPGSSEQYF.

The chain joins TRBV5-1 to TRBJ1-3; no clear D. The CDR3 covers 12 residues. Trimming cost V 0 bases and J 3 bases, with 1 base left between them. Germline-derived CDR1 and CDR2 are SGHRS and YFSETQ. The DNA for the CDR3 is TGCGCCAGCAGCTTGGATGGAAACACCATATATTTT. This sequence encodes CASSLDGNTIYF. The variable domain in full, with the rest retrieved from reference TRBV5-1 and TRBJ1-3, is KAGVTQTPRYLIKTRGQQVTLSCSPISGHRSVSWYQQTPGQGLQFLFEYFSETQRNKGNFPGRFSGRQFSNSRSEMNVSTLELGDSALYLCASSLDGNTIYFGEGSWLTVV.

The V gene is TRBV7-2, the J gene TRBJ1-1; the match to TRBD1 covers 7 bases. Germline CDR1 SGHTA, CDR2 FQGNSA. The CDR3 is 13 amino acids. The junction had 3 bases not matched to a gene; V was cut back by 4 bases and J by 4 bases. Written as DNA, the CDR3 is TGTGCCAGCAGCTCCCCAGGGGGCACTGAAGCTTTCTTT. Translated, it gives CASSSPGGTEAFF.

The chain employs TRBV20-1 and TRBJ2-1; 8 bases match TRBD2. The CDR3 is made up of 17 amino acids. After removal of 6 bases from V and 4 bases from J, the junction contained 17 bases not matched to a gene. Germline V CDR1 and CDR2: DFQATT, SNEGSKA (reference sequence). The CDR3 protein is CSAYRLVMTSVYNEQFF. In nucleotides, the CDR3 is TGCAGTGCCTACCGACTTGTTATGACTAGCGTATACAATGAGCAGTTCTTC.

This sequence joins TRBV4-2 and TRBJ1-2; 7 bases match TRBD1. Germline V gene data show CDR1 as LGHNA and CDR2 as YNFKEQ. The CDR3 is made up of 15 amino acids. The ends lost 7 bases at V and 3 bases at J; junction bases unmatched: 11. DNA of the CDR3: TGTGCCAGCACCCCTTACACAGGGGAAGACTATGGCTACACCTTC. Translation: CASTPYTGEDYGYTF.

This chain links TRBV19 with TRBJ1-4, with D uncertain. V lost 7 bases to trimming and J lost 6 bases, with 6 bases between them. The CDR3 is 11 residues long. Germline assignment: CDR1 LNHDA and CDR2 SQIVND (reference sequence). The CDR3 DNA reads as TGTGCCAGTACCGACGATGAAAAACTGTTTTTT. Encoded protein: CASTDDEKLFF.

This chain joins TRBV12-3 or TRBV12-4 and TRBJ2-3; D is possibly TRBD1 (6 bases). The CDR3 totals 17 residues. V was clipped by 5 bases and J by 3 bases, with 21 bases between them. The CDR3 DNA sequence: TGTGCCAGCAGTACCCTCGGCCGGGGACAAGGGACAGATACGCAGTATTTT. Its translation: CASSTLGRGQGTDTQYF.

This clonotype was seen only once. This chain joins TRBV29-1 and TRBJ2-3, with TRBD1 identical over 9 bases. V lost 4 bases, J lost 4 bases, and 6 bases stayed unmatched. This CDR3 is built from 14 residues. Germline V CDR1 and CDR2: SQVTM, ANQGSEA. Here the CDR3 reads CSVAADRGADTQYF. In nucleotides, the CDR3 is TGCAGCGTTGCTGCGGACAGGGGTGCAGATACGCAGTATTTT.

The chain uses TRBV7-2 and TRBJ1-1; no definite D call. The ends were cut back, 10 bases at V and 7 bases at J, with 22 bases in the middle. Germline lookup yields CDR1 SGHTA and CDR2 FQGNSA. CDR3 length equals 14 residues. CDR3 DNA sequence: TGTGCCACCTCCCCCGATGGAGGGATTAGTGAAGCTTTCTTT. Encoded protein: CATSPDGGISEAFF.

This clonotype showed up just once. The chain recombines TRBV11-2 with TRBJ1-1, with TRBD1 as a possible D gene (6 bases). Trimming removed 0 bases at V and 3 bases at J, with 11 bases between. The CDR3 length is 15 residues. The germline V gene has CDR1 SGHAT and CDR2 FQNNGV. In DNA form, the CDR3 reads TGTGCCAGCAGCTTAGAGGCAGGGGTGGACACTGAAGCTTTCTTT. Translation: CASSLEAGVDTEAFF. The variable domain in full, with the rest retrieved from reference TRBV11-2 and TRBJ1-1, is EAGVAQSPRYKIIEKRQSVAFWCNPISGHATLYWYQQILGQGPKLLIQFQNNGVVDDSQLPKDRFSAERLKGVDSTLKIQPAKLEDSAVYLCASSLEAGVDTEAFFGQGTRLTVV.

V gene TRBV12-5 combines with J gene TRBJ2-1; D is ambiguous. V gave up 6 bases and J gave up 6 bases, with 6 bases separating them. CDR1 is LGHNT and CDR2 is FRNRAP in the germline V gene. This CDR3 is built from 11 residues. CDR3 sequence: CASGRGNEQFF. The CDR3 DNA is TGTGCTAGTGGCCGCGGCAATGAGCAGTTCTTC. The complete variable domain, with remaining parts taken from reference TRBV12-5 and TRBJ2-1, reads DARVTQTPRHKVTEMGQEVTMRCQPILGHNTVFWYRQTMMQGLELLAYFRNRAPLDDSGMPKDRFSAEMPDATLATLKIQPSEPRDSAVYFCASGRGNEQFFGPGTRLTVL.

V gene TRBV29-1 combines with J gene TRBJ2-2; no firm D call. The V end lost 5 bases, the J end lost 0 bases, and 10 bases lay between the germline ends. The CDR3 runs to 14 residues. Germline lookup yields CDR1 SQVTM and CDR2 ANQGSEA. The CDR3: CSVKSHANTGELFF. For the CDR3, the DNA is TGCAGCGTTAAATCTCACGCGAACACCGGGGAGCTGTTTTTT.